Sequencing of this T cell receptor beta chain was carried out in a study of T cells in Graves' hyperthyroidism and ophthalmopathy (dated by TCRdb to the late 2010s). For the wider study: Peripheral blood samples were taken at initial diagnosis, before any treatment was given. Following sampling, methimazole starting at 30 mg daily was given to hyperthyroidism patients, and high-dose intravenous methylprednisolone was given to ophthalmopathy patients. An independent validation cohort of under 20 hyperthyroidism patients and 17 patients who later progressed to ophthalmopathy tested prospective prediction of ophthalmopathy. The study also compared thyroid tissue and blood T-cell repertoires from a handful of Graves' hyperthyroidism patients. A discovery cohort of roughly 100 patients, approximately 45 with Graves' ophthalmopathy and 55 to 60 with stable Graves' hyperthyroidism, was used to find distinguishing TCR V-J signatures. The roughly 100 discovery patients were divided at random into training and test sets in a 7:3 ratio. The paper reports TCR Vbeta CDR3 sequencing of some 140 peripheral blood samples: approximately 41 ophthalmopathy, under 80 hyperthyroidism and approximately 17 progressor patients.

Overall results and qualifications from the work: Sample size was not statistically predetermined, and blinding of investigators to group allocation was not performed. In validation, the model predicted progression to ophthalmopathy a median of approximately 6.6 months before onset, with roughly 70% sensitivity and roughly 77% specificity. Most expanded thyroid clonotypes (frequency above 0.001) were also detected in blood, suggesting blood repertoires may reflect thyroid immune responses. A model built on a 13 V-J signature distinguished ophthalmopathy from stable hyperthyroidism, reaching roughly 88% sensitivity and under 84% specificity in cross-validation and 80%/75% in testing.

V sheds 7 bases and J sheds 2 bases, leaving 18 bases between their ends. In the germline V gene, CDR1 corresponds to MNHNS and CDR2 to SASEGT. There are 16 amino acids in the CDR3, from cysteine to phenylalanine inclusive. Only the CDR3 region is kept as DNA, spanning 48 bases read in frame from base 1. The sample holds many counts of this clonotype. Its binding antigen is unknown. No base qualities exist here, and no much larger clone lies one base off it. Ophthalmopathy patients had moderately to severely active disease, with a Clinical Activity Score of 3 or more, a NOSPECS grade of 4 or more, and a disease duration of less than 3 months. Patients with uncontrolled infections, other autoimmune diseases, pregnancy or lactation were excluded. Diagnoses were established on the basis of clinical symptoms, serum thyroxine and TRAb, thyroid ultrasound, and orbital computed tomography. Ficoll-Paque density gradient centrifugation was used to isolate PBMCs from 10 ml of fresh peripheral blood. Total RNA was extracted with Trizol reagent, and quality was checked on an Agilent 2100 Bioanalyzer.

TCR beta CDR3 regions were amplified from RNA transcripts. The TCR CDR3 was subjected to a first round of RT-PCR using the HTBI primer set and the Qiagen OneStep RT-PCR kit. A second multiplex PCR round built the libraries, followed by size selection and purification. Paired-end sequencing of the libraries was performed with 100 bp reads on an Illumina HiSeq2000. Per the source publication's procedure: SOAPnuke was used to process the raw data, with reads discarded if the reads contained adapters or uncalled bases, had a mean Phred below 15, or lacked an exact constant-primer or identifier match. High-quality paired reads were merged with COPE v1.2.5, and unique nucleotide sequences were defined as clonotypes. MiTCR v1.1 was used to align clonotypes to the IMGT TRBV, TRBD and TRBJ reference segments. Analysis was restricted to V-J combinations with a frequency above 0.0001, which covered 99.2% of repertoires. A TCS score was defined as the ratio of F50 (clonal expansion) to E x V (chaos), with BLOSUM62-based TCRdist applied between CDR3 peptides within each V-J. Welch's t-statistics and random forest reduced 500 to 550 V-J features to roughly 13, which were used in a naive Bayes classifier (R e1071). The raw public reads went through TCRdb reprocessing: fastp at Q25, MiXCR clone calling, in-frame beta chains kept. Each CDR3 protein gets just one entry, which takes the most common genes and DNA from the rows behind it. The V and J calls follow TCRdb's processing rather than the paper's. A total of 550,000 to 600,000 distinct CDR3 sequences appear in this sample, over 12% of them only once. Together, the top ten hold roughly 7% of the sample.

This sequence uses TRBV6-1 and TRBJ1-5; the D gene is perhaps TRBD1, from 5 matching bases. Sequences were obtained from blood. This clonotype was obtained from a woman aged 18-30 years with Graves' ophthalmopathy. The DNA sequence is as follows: TGTGCCAGCAAGCGGGGGACGGGAGGGGGCAATCAGCCCCAGCATTTT. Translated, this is CASKRGTGGGNQPQHF.